The text below deals with one TCR beta chain. The sample contains more than one DNA sequence encoding this CDR3. Profiled with immunoSEQ multiplex PCR; TCRdb holds only in-frame clones, not every one. The sample records around 150,000 clones, approximately 80% being singletons. This specimen comes from a study of blood T cell repertoires in COVID-19. V was trimmed by 4 bases and J by 3 bases, leaving 8 bases between them. This CDR3 contains 12 residues. Per germline, CDR1 SGHRS and CDR2 YFSETQ. Sequenced: PBMCs or T cells enriched from blood (not recorded which). The chain uses TRBV5-1 and TRBJ2-7; D might be TRBD1 (6 bases). The clonotype comes from a woman aged 60-75 years who had recovered from COVID-19. The CDR3 loop reads CASSPDSYEQYF. In DNA form, the CDR3 reads TGCGCCAGCAGCCCGGACAGCTACGAGCAGTACTTC.